This T cell receptor beta chain was identified in a study of T cells in Graves' hyperthyroidism and ophthalmopathy. Study-wide results and caveats: The model foresaw ophthalmopathy a median roughly 6 months prior to onset. Appearing also in blood were most of the thyroid clonotypes expanded above 0.001.

Note on this clonotype: The antigen is not known.

RNA transcripts served as the template for amplifying TCR beta CDR3 regions. First-round RT-PCR targeting the TCR CDR3 was performed with the HTBI primer set. Using its own MiXCR run on the multiplex PCR reads, TCRdb lists one record per CDR3 protein. The data show under 700,000 distinct CDR3 sequences, roughly 46% seen once. The study excluded patients with uncontrolled infection, other autoimmune disease, pregnancy or lactation. The CDR3 has 15 residues. Germline lookup yields CDR1 SEHNR and CDR2 FQNEAQ (reference sequence). V gave up 5 bases and J gave up 12 bases; unmatched junction bases: 17. V usage is TRBV7-9 and J usage is TRBJ1-2; 8 bases agree with TRBD1. The sample consisted of peripheral blood or thyroid tissue (not recorded which). The source is a woman between 18 and 29 years old with Graves' hyperthyroidism. Written as DNA, the CDR3 is TGTGCCAGCAGCGGGTCACCGGACAGGGAGTCTGGAAACACCTTC. Its translation: CASSGSPDRESGNTF. Drawing the rest from reference TRBV7-9 and TRBJ1-2, the complete variable domain is DTGVSQNPRHKITKRGQNVTFRCDPISEHNRLYWYRQTLGQGPEFLTYFQNEAQLEKSRLLSDRFSAERPKGSFSTLEIQRTEQGDSAMYLCASSGSPDRESGNTFGSGTRLTVV.